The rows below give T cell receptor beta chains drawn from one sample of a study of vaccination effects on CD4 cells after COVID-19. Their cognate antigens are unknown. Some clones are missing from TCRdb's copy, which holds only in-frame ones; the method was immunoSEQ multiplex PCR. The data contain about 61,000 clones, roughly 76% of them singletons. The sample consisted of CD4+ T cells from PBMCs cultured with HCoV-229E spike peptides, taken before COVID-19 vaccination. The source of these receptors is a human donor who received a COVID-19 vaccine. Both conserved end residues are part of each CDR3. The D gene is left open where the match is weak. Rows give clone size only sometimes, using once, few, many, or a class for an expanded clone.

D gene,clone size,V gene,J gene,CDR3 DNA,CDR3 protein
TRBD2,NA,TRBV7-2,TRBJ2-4,TGTGCCAGCAGCCCTCCCGGCGGGGGAGAAAACATTCAGTACTTC,CASSPPGGGENIQYF
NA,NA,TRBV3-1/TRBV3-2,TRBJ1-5,TGTGCCAGCAGCCAAGAACAGGGCGGTCAGCCCCAGCATTTT,CASSQEQGGQPQHF
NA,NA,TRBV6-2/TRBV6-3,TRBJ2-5,TGTGCCAGCAGTACAGCCCAAGAGACCCAGTACTTC,CASSTAQETQYF
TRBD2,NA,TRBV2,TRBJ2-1,TGTGCCAGCAGTGAGCCTAGCGGGGGGTACAATGAGCAGTTCTTC,CASSEPSGGYNEQFF
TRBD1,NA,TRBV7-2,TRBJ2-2,TGTGCCAGCAGCTTACTGACAGGGAGGAACACCGGGGAGCTGTTTTTT,CASSLLTGRNTGELFF
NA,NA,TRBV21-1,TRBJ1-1,TGTGCCAGCAGCAAAGGCGGGGACAGAGCCACTGAAGCTTTCTTT,CASSKGGDRATEAFF
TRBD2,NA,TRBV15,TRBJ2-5,TGTGCCACCAGCAGGAAGGGACTAGCGGGGGTAGGGACCCAGTACTTC,CATSRKGLAGVGTQYF
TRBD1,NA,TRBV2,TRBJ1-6,TGTGCCAGCAACTCCCAGACAGGGGGCTCATCTCGATCACCCCTCCACTTT,CASNSQTGGSSRSPLHF
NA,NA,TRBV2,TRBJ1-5,TGTGCCAGCAGTGAAGACGGCAATCAGCCCCAGCATTTT,CASSEDGNQPQHF
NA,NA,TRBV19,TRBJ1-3,TGTGCCAGTAGTCCCAAGGGGCAGGCGACCTCTGGAAACACCATATATTTT,CASSPKGQATSGNTIYF
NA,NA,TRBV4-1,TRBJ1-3,TGCGCCAGCAGCCGCTCAATGGCCCGGGACGGCTACCTCTCTGGAAACACCATATATTTT,CASSRSMARDGYLSGNTIYF
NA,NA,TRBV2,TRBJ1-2,TGTGCCAGCAGTGAACTATCCGGGGCTCGAGGCTACACCTTC,CASSELSGARGYTF
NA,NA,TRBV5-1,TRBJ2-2,TGCGCCAGCAGCTTGGTTACTGGTAGGCCCGGGGAGCTGTTTTTT,CASSLVTGRPGELFF
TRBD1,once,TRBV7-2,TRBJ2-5,TGTGCCAGCAGCTTATCTGGGACAGGGCAAGAGACCCAGTACTTC,CASSLSGTGQETQYF
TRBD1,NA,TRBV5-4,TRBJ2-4,TGTGCCAGCAGCGGCGGGACAGGGCGAGTCCAGAGAAACATTCAGTACTTC,CASSGGTGRVQRNIQYF
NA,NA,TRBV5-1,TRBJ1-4,TGCGCCAGCAGCCCCACCCAGACAGGACCCAATGAAAAACTGTTTTTT,CASSPTQTGPNEKLFF
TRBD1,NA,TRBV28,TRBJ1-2,TGTGCCAGTAACAGGGGACCTAAAGGGCCTAACTATGGCTACACCTTC,CASNRGPKGPNYGYTF
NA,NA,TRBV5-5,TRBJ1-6,TGTGCCAGCAGCTCGCCAAGGGGGGCAGCTTTGGATTCACCCCTCCACTTT,CASSSPRGAALDSPLHF
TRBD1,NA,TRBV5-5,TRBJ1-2,TGTGCCAGCAGCTTAGGACAGGGGGCGGCAGCCTATGGCTACACCTTC,CASSLGQGAAAYGYTF
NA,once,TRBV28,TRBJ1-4,TGTGCCAGCAGGTCCCAAGAAAAACTGTTTTTT,CASRSQEKLFF